This T cell receptor (beta chain) appears in the sequencing data of a study of cytomegalovirus exposure and HLA in healthy donors. Study-wide results and limits: TCR beta chains numbering some 160 were designated cytomegalovirus-associated. TCR beta V- and J-gene trimming, according to a later analysis, was linked to a missense DCLRE1C variant. The authors later found HLA-associated TCR beta chains more clonally expanded than equally common others.

The study ran its PCR with 60 Vbeta and 13 Jbeta primers. The assay was immunoSEQ multiplex PCR, and TCRdb's table has in-frame clones only and misses some. The table includes about 100,000 clones, approximately 64% detected once. Donors in the study were healthy people who gave bone marrow. As concerns this clone: No antigen is known for it.

Germline lookup yields CDR1 WSHSY and CDR2 SAAADI. V lost 2 bases to trimming and J lost 2 bases; unmatched junction nucleotides: 7. The CDR3 has 18 amino acids. The chain is built from TRBV10-2 and TRBJ2-1, with 12 bases that match TRBD2. The receptor comes from a human donor in good health. Sequenced material: PBMCs. The CDR3 bases are TGCGCCAGCAGTGAGCTAGCGGGAGGGTCGGGCCCCTACAATGAGCAGTTCTTC. This encodes CASSELAGGSGPYNEQFF.